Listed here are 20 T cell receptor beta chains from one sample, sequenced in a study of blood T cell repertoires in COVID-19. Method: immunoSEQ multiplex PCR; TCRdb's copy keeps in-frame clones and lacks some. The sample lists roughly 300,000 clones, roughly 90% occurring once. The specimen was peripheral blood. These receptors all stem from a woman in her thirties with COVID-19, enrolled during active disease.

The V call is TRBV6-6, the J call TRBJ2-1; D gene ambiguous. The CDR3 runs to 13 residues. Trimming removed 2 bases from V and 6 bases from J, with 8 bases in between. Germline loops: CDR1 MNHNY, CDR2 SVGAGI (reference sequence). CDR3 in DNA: TGTGCCAGCAGTTACCGGCAGGCCAATGAGCAGTTCTTC. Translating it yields CASSYRQANEQFF.

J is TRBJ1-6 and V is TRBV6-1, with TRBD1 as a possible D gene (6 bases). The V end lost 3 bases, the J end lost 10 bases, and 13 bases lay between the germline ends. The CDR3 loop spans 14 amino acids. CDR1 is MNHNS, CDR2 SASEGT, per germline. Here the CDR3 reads CASSDYRGYSPLHF. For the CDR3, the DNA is TGTGCCAGCAGTGATTATAGGGGGTACTCACCCCTCCACTTT.

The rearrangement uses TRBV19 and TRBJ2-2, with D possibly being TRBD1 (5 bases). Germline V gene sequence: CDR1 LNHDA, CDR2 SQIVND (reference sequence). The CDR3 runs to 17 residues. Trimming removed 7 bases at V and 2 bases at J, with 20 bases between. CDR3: CASTRALSHLNTGELFF. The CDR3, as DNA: TGTGCCAGTACCAGGGCCCTATCACATCTCAACACCGGGGAGCTGTTTTTT.

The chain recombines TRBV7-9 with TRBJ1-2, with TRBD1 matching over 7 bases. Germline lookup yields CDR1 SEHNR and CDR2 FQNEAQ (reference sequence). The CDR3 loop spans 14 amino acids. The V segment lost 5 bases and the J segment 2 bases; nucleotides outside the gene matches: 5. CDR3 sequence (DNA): TGTGCCAGCAGCCTGACAGGGACGAACTATGGCTACACCTTC. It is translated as CASSLTGTNYGYTF.

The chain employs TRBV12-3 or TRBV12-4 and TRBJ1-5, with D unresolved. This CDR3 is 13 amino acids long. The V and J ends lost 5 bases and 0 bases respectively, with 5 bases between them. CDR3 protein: CASSIISNQPQHF. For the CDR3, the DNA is TGTGCCAGCAGTATTATTAGCAATCAGCCCCAGCATTTT.

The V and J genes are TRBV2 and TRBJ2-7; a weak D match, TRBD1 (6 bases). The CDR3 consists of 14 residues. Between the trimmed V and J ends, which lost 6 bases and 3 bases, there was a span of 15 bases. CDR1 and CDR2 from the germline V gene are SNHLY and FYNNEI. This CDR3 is CASRETGLNYEQYF. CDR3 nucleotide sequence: TGTGCCAGCAGAGAAACAGGGTTAAACTACGAGCAGTACTTC.

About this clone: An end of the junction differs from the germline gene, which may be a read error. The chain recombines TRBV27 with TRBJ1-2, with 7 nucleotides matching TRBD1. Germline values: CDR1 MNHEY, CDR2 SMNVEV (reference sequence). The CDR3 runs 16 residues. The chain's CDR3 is CVSSPRTGGFNYGYTF. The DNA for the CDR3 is TGTGTCAGCAGTCCGCGGACAGGAGGGTTTAACTATGGCTACACCTTC.

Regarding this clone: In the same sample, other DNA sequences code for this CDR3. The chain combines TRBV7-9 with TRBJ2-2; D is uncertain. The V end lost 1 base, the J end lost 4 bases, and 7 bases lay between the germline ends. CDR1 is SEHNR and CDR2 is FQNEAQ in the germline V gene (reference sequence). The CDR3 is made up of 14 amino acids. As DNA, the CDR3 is TGTGCCAGCAGCTTAGACCGAGCCACCGGGGAGCTGTTTTTT. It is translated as CASSLDRATGELFF.

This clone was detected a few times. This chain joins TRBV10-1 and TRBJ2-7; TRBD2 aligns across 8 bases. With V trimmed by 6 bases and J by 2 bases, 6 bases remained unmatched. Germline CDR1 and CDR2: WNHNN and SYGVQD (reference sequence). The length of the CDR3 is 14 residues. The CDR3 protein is CASSPGTRPYEQYF. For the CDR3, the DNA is TGCGCCAGCAGCCCCGGGACTAGGCCCTACGAGCAGTACTTC.

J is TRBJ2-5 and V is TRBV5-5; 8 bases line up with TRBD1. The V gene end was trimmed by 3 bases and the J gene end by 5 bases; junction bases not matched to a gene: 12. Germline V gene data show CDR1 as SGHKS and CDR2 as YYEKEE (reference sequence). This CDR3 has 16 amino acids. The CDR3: CASSSGGWGIRETQYF. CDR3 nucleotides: TGTGCCAGCAGCTCAGGGGGCTGGGGCATTAGGGAGACCCAGTACTTC.

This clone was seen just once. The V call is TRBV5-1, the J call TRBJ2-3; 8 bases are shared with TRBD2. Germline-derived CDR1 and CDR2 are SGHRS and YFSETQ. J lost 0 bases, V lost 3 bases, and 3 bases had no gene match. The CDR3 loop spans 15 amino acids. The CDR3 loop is CASSSGLASTDTQYF. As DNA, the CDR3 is TGCGCCAGCAGCTCCGGACTAGCAAGCACAGATACGCAGTATTTT.

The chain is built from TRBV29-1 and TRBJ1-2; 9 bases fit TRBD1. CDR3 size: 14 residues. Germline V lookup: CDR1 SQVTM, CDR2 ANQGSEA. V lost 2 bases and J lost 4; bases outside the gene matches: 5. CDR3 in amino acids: CSVELQGAGYGYTF. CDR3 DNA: TGCAGCGTTGAACTACAGGGGGCTGGCTATGGCTACACCTTC.

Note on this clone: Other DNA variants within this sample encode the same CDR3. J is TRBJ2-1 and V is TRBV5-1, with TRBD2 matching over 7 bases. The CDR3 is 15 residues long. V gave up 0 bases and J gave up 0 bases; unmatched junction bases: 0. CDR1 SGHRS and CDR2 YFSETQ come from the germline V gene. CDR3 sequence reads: CASSLGGSSYNEQFF. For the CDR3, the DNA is TGCGCCAGCAGCTTGGGCGGGAGCTCCTACAATGAGCAGTTCTTC.

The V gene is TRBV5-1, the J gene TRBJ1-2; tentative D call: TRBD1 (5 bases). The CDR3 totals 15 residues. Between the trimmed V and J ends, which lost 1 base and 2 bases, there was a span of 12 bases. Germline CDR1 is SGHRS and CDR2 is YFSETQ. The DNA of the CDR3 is TGCGCCAGCAGCTTGTCGCCAGGGAACAACTATGGCTACACCTTC. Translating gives CASSLSPGNNYGYTF.

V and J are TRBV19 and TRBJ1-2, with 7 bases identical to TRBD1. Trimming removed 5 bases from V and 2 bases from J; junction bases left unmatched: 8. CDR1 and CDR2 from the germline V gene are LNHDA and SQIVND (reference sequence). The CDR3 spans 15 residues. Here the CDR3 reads CASSPTGLSNYGYTF. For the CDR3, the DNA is TGTGCCAGTAGTCCGACAGGGCTGTCAAACTATGGCTACACCTTC.

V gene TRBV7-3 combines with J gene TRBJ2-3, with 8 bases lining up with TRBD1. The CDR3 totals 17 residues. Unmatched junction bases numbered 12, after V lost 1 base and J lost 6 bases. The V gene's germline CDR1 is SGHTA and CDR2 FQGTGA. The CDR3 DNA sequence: TGTGCCAGCAGCTTAAAAGTTAGGCAGGGGGCGGGGGATACGCAGTATTTT. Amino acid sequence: CASSLKVRQGAGDTQYF.

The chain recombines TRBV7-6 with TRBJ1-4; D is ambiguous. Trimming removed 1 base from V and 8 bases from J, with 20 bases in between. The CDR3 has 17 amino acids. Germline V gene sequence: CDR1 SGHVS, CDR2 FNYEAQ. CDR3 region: CASSLGSVGSMEEKLFF. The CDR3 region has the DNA TGTGCCAGCAGCTTAGGTTCGGTGGGTTCGATGGAGGAAAAACTGTTTTTT.

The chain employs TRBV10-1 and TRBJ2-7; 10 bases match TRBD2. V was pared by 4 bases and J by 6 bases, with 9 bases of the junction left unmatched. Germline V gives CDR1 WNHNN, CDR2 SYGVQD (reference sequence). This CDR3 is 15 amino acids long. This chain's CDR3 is CASSAGTSVQGEQYF. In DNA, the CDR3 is TGCGCCAGCAGTGCCGGGACTAGCGTTCAGGGCGAGCAGTACTTC.

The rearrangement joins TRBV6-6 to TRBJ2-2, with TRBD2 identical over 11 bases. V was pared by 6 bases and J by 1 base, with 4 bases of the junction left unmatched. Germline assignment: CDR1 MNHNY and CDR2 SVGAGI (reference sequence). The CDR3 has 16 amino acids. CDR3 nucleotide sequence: TGTGCCAGCAGGGTCGGACTAGCGGGGAACACCGGGGAGCTGTTTTTT. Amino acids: CASRVGLAGNTGELFF.

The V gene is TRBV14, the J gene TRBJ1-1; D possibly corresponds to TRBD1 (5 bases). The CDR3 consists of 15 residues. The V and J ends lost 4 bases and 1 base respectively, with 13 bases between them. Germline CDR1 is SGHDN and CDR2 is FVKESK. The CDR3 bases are TGTGCCAGCAGCCGGCTGGGCAGGGCGAACACTGAAGCTTTCTTT. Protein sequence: CASSRLGRANTEAFF.